This T cell receptor (beta chain) was documented in a study of Graves' ophthalmopathy and Graves' hyperthyroidism. CDR3 length: 20 residues. In germline, CDR1 is KGHDR, CDR2 SFDVKD. After removal of 4 bases from V and 0 bases from J, the junction contained 8 bases not matched to a gene. This clonotype appeared a single time. Investigators amplified TCR beta CDR3 regions from RNA transcripts. RT-PCR was first run with HTBI primers, then multiplex PCR in a second round. TCRdb passed the multiplex PCR reads through MiXCR, listing each CDR3 protein once. Here the sample spans approximately 160,000 distinct CDR3 sequences, about two fifths being singletons. Exclusion criteria comprised other autoimmune diseases, uncontrolled infections, pregnancy or lactation in patients.

The sequence came from a young man with Graves' ophthalmopathy. Sequencing input: peripheral blood. The chain is built from TRBV24-1 and TRBJ2-2; 15 nucleotides align to TRBD2. CDR3 nucleotides: TGTGCCACCAGTGAACCGACCGGGACTAGCGGGAGGACGAACACCGGGGAGCTGTTTTTT. This codes for CATSEPTGTSGRTNTGELFF.